Below, 16 T cell receptor beta chains from the same sample are listed, as sequenced in a study of blood T cells in healthy people across ages. The second PCR ran 7 to 11 cycles with a sample-barcoded 5' primer and J-beta primers. TCRdb processed the 5' RACE reads anew with MiXCR; each CDR3 protein has one entry. This table has around 790,000 distinct CDR3 sequences, roughly 44% appearing once. Sequenced material: blood. The receptors here all came from a man in his 60s in good health.

A few counts support this clonotype. The chain recombines TRBV12-3 or TRBV12-4 with TRBJ2-7; a possible D gene is TRBD1 (6 bases). Trimming left V 7 bases short and J 2 bases short, with 15 bases between. This CDR3 is 14 amino acids long. CDR3 in amino acids: CASTRTDLAYEQYF. CDR3 DNA: TGTGCCAGCACGAGGACAGACCTAGCCTACGAGCAGTACTTC.

This clonotype was seen a handful of times. V and J are TRBV9 and TRBJ2-7; 8 bases map to TRBD1. The J call may not be correct, given that the DNA end is closer to TRBJ2-5. Germline assignment: CDR1 SGDLS and CDR2 YYNGEE. The CDR3 is 14 amino acids. The CDR3 sequence: CASSVGTGRETQYF. DNA of the CDR3: TGTGCCAGCAGCGTAGGGACAGGGAGAGAGACCCAGTACTTC.

Regarding this clonotype: This may arise from a read error, as a much more abundant clone is one base away. V is TRBV9 and J is TRBJ1-1; D uncertain. The CDR3 has 14 residues. The germline gives CDR1 SGDLS, CDR2 YYNGEE. With 0 bases removed from V and 2 bases from J, the gap between germline ends came to 8 bases. CDR3 amino acids: CASSVVGRNTEAFF. The CDR3 DNA sequence: TGTGCCAGCAGCGTAGTGGGCCGCAACACTGAAGCTTTCTTT.

The gene calls are TRBV2 and TRBJ1-5; possibly TRBD1 for D (5 bases). Germline assignment: CDR1 SNHLY and CDR2 FYNNEI. Trimming pared 8 bases from V and 0 bases from J, leaving 11 bases between. The CDR3 loop spans 14 amino acids. CDR3 DNA: TGTGCCAGCGACAGATCGTCTAGCAATCAGCCCCAGCATTTT. This gives the protein CASDRSSSNQPQHF.

V is TRBV6-2 or TRBV6-3 and J is TRBJ2-3; 9 bases map to TRBD2. The CDR3 sequence is 16 residues long. V shed 6 bases, J shed 0 bases, and the junction held 7 bases outside the gene matches. Per germline, CDR1 MNHEY and CDR2 SVGEGT. CDR3 in DNA: TGTGCCAGCAGAGACGCGGGGGGGACGAGCACAGATACGCAGTATTTT. This codes for CASRDAGGTSTDTQYF.

This clonotype was detected a few times. A much larger clone is a single base away; this may be a read error. This rearrangement joins TRBV7-3 to TRBJ2-1; 10 positions agree with TRBD2. CDR1 is SGHTA, CDR2 FQGTGA, per germline. V shed 5 bases and J 7 bases; nucleotides not matched to a gene: 5. The CDR3 loop spans 14 amino acids. CDR3: CASSVAGGKNEQFF. For the CDR3, the DNA is TGTGCCAGCAGCGTAGCGGGGGGCAAAAATGAGCAGTTCTTC.

The rearrangement links TRBV5-5 to TRBJ1-1; D remains unclear. The CDR3 consists of 12 residues. Germline loops: CDR1 SGHKS, CDR2 YYEKEE (reference sequence). Trimming removed 4 bases from V and 7 bases from J, with 11 bases in between. This CDR3 is CASSPGRLEAFF. Here the CDR3 DNA reads TGTGCCAGCAGCCCCGGAAGACTTGAAGCTTTCTTT.

This chain uses TRBV5-1 with TRBJ2-6; TRBD1 or TRBD2 may be the D gene (5 bases each). This CDR3 is built from 21 residues. V lost 7 bases to trimming and J lost 2 bases, with 31 bases between them. CDR1 and CDR2 from the germline V gene are SGHRS and YFSETQ. The CDR3 sequence: CASAGGTEDRQISPGANVLTF. The CDR3 DNA reads TGCGCCAGCGCCGGTGGGACCGAGGACCGACAAATCTCTCCTGGGGCCAACGTCCTGACTTTC.

This clonotype was counted many times. The J gene is TRBJ2-3, the V gene TRBV12-3 or TRBV12-4; D not resolved. This CDR3 has 15 amino acids. V was cut by 4 bases and J by 8 bases, with 19 bases left in between. In nucleotides, the CDR3 is TGTGCCAGCAGTTCCGCCGGTTCACAGAAGGCTACGCAGTATTTT. Amino acids: CASSSAGSQKATQYF.

This chain joins TRBV10-3 and TRBJ2-7, with D possibly being TRBD1 (5 bases). Trimming stripped 0 bases from V and 2 bases from J, with 11 bases between. Germline V gene sequence: CDR1 ENHRY, CDR2 SYGVKD. The CDR3 totals 15 residues. The CDR3 sequence is CAISESSRAAYEQYF. The CDR3 DNA sequence: TGTGCCATCAGTGAGTCGAGCAGGGCGGCCTACGAGCAGTACTTC.

The chain carries TRBV5-6 and TRBJ2-7; either TRBD1 or TRBD2 may supply D (5 bases each). Germline assignment: CDR1 SGHDT and CDR2 YYEEEE. V gave up 3 bases and J gave up 1 base, with 14 bases separating them. This CDR3 spans 15 amino acids. The CDR3 sequence is CASSSGRPVSYEQYF. CDR3 coding DNA: TGTGCCAGCAGCTCGGGGCGTCCGGTTTCCTACGAGCAGTACTTC.

This clonotype was found a few times. The V gene is TRBV6-1, the J gene TRBJ2-5, with a possible D match to TRBD1 (6 bases). The CDR3 consists of 15 residues. The germline gives CDR1 MNHNS, CDR2 SASEGT. Trimming removed 7 bases at V and 1 base at J, with 16 bases between. The CDR3 sequence: CASTPTTTGQETQYF. CDR3 sequence (DNA): TGTGCCAGCACCCCAACGACGACAGGCCAAGAGACCCAGTACTTC.

Only a few counts were recorded for this clonotype. This may stem from a read error, because a much larger clone lies one nucleotide away. The chain recombines TRBV7-2 with TRBJ2-5, with D perhaps matching TRBD1 or TRBD2 (5 bases each). This CDR3 has 16 residues. With 0 bases removed from V and 11 bases from J, the gap between germline ends came to 22 bases. Germline V gene data show CDR1 as SGHTA and CDR2 as FQGNSA. CDR3 coding DNA: TGTGCCAGCAGCTTAGCGCCCATAGGGACCGGGGATGAGCAGTACTTC. It codes for CASSLAPIGTGDEQYF.

The V and J genes are TRBV7-8 and TRBJ1-4; 8 bases are shared with TRBD1. The V segment lost 3 bases and the J segment 6 bases; nucleotides outside the gene matches: 6. This CDR3 region has 15 residues. CDR1 and CDR2 (germline): SGHVS, FQNEAQ. CDR3 loop: CASSFMTGVYEKLFF. CDR3 bases: TGTGCCAGCAGCTTTATGACAGGGGTGTATGAAAAACTGTTTTTT.

The V gene is TRBV5-6, the J gene TRBJ1-1; D is undetermined. V was shortened by 1 base and J by 0 bases, with 13 bases between the two germline ends. Germline V gene data show CDR1 as SGHDT and CDR2 as YYEEEE. This CDR3 region has 16 residues. The CDR3 is CASSLFIGRVNTEAFF. The CDR3 DNA reads as TGTGCCAGCAGCTTGTTTATCGGGCGGGTGAACACTGAAGCTTTCTTT.

The chain employs TRBV20-1 and TRBJ1-4; D ambiguous. There are 11 residues in the CDR3. The V gene's germline CDR1 is DFQATT and CDR2 SNEGSKA (reference sequence). Trimming cost V 6 bases and J 8 bases, with 10 bases left between them. The CDR3 is CSAHFREKLFF. The CDR3 coding sequence is TGCAGTGCCCACTTCCGGGAAAAACTGTTTTTT.